The clone carrying this T cell receptor beta chain was observed many times. HTBI primers from iRepertoire and Arm-PCR of CDR3 regions yielded the TCR beta libraries. One entry per CDR3 protein results from TCRdb running MiXCR on the multiplex PCR reads. Of under 300,000 distinct CDR3 sequences in the sample, approximately 18% were seen once. This specimen belongs to a study of regulatory T cells in long-lasting Graves disease. The germline V gene encodes CDR1 MNHEY and CDR2 SVGAGI. The CDR3 has 16 residues. Between the trimmed V and J ends, which lost 3 bases and 5 bases, there was a span of 18 bases. The sample's time point: newly diagnosed GD, antithyroid drugs for less than 3 months. The TCR library used RNA extracted from PBMCs. The sample was also reused in another study, on T cells in Graves' hyperthyroidism and ophthalmopathy. As that report states: Graves' hyperthyroidism was deemed stable given no ophthalmopathy progression within 18 months. Researchers ran a first-round RT-PCR on the TCR CDR3 using the HTBI primer set.

The source is a woman aged 25 to 39 with Graves disease. The source material was peripheral blood mononuclear cells (PBMCs), sampled at new diagnosis, from a patient treated with antithyroid drugs. The gene calls are TRBV6-5 and TRBJ2-3; D is perhaps TRBD2 (6 bases). In DNA form, the CDR3 reads TGTGCCAGCAGTTATCCGGGCCGGGGGTCGATAGATACGCAGTATTTT. This translates into CASSYPGRGSIDTQYF.